This TCR beta chain derives from a study of T cells after yellow fever vaccination. Study overall: Researchers used SMART-Seq v4 Ultra Low Input to prepare fractions that had low cell numbers.

Whole-study results and caveats: Clonotypes found in both CD4 and CD8 compartments made up a small share. Among primary-vaccination clones, most reappeared after the booster, at 96% for CD4 and about 90% for CD8.

This clonotype was seen a handful of times. The antigen is unknown. It was through 5'RACE template switching that TCR cDNA was made, with a universal primer site and UMIs added. TCRdb reprocessed the 5' RACE reads with MiXCR, giving one entry per CDR3 protein. The table includes 500,000 to 650,000 distinct CDR3 sequences, roughly an eighth detected once. The source is a man aged 25 to 40 who received the YFV17D yellow fever vaccine. Sample: PBMCs, taken on the day of the yellow fever booster vaccination.

For the CDR3, the DNA is TGCGCCAGCAGCCAAGGGTCGGGGTACGGTGAAAAACTGTTTTTT. Its translation: CASSQGSGYGEKLFF. The chain uses TRBV4-3 and TRBJ1-4; D uncertain. The CDR3 extends over 15 amino acids. Germline loops: CDR1 LGHNA, CDR2 YSLEER. V shed 1 base and J shed 7 bases, with 13 bases lying between them.